What follows are 13 T cell receptor beta chains derived from one specimen sequenced in a study of shared clonotypes between healthy human individuals. The method was immunoSEQ multiplex PCR; TCRdb's version includes in-frame clones alone and lacks a portion of them. The table records approximately 1.4 million clones, 98% of them present only once. Sequencing was carried out using naive CD4+ T cells sorted from blood. Regarding subset: CD45RA+ positively selected. All receptors come from a man aged 25-45 years in good health.

The chain is built from TRBV5-6 and TRBJ2-2; D call uncertain. The CDR3 totals 16 residues. Trimming stripped 2 bases from V and 0 bases from J, with 11 bases between. The germline V gene has CDR1 SGHDT and CDR2 YYEEEE. CDR3 loop: CASSLRGLSNTGELFF. The CDR3 nucleotides are TGTGCCAGCAGCTTACGAGGTTTGTCGAACACCGGGGAGCTGTTTTTT.

This clone was observed a single time. The chain combines TRBV15 with TRBJ2-5, with 7 bases fitting TRBD2. Trimming cost V 0 bases and J 5 bases; bases outside gene matches: 6. This CDR3 is built from 15 residues. Germline values: CDR1 LNHNV, CDR2 YYDKDF (reference sequence). The CDR3 protein is CATSREAGQWETQYF. CDR3 DNA sequence: TGTGCCACCAGCAGAGAAGCGGGGCAATGGGAGACCCAGTACTTC.

The CDR3 coding sequence is TGTGCCAGCAGTGAAGCCCCGGGCCGGGAGCAGTACTTC. Translation: CASSEAPGREQYF. V usage is TRBV2 and J usage is TRBJ2-7, with D hard to call. V lost 0 bases and J 7 bases, leaving 10 bases between the germline ends. Germline assignment: CDR1 SNHLY and CDR2 FYNNEI. This CDR3 has 13 residues.

The chain employs TRBV29-1 and TRBJ2-7, with TRBD1 as a possible D gene (6 bases). Trimming took 4 bases from V and 5 from J, leaving 12 bases between them. CDR1 is SQVTM, CDR2 ANQGSEA, per germline. The CDR3 spans 12 residues. In DNA form, the CDR3 reads TGCAGCGTTGTAGCCAGGGGCGACGAGCAGTACTTC. Residues: CSVVARGDEQYF.

Here the CDR3 DNA reads TGTGCCTGGGGGACGGACACCAACACCGGGGAGCTGTTTTTT. It specifies CAWGTDTNTGELFF. V is TRBV30 and J is TRBJ2-2, with D perhaps assigned TRBD1 or TRBD2 (5 bases each). CDR3 length: 14 residues. The V end was cut by 5 bases, the J end by 2 bases, with 12 bases between. In germline, CDR1 is GTSNPN, CDR2 SVGIG (reference sequence).

This chain uses TRBV5-1 with TRBJ2-5; no clear D gene. Trimming shortened V by 2 bases and J by 5 bases, and 7 bases separated the two germline ends. The CDR3 consists of 12 residues. Germline V CDR1 and CDR2: SGHRS, YFSETQ. CDR3 loop: CASSLNIETQYF. CDR3 bases: TGCGCCAGCAGCTTAAATATTGAGACCCAGTACTTC.

This chain links TRBV5-1 with TRBJ2-1; TRBD1 matches 8 bases. The ends lost 2 bases at V and 0 bases at J; junction bases unmatched: 4. Germline-derived CDR1 and CDR2 are SGHRS and YFSETQ. The CDR3 runs 16 residues. The CDR3 sequence: CASSFRGLSSYNEQFF. The CDR3 DNA reads TGCGCCAGCAGCTTCAGGGGGCTCAGCTCCTACAATGAGCAGTTCTTC.

CDR3 DNA: TGCGCCAGCAGCTCACCTCTACAGTACGAGCAGTACTTC. Residues: CASSSPLQYEQYF. The gene calls are TRBV4-3 and TRBJ2-7; D gene unclear. Between the trimmed V and J ends, which lost 5 bases and 4 bases, there was a span of 12 bases. This CDR3 is built from 13 residues. Germline assignment: CDR1 LGHNA and CDR2 YSLEER.

The V gene is TRBV6-6, the J gene TRBJ1-2; D is unresolved. The germline V gene has CDR1 MNHNY and CDR2 SVGAGI (reference sequence). CDR3 length: 13 residues. Trimming left V 6 bases short and J 7 bases short, with 15 bases between. In DNA, the CDR3 is TGTGCCAGCAGATTAGCGACGGGTCCTGGCTACACCTTC. This translates into CASRLATGPGYTF.

On this clone: The identical CDR3 is also encoded by other nucleotide sequences in the sample. V is TRBV9 and J is TRBJ1-2; D is ambiguous. The CDR3 totals 12 residues. The germline V and J ends were trimmed by 5 bases and 0 bases, with 5 bases remaining between them. Germline V gene lookup returns CDR1 SGDLS and CDR2 YYNGEE. The CDR3 loop reads CASSRANYGYTF. The CDR3 DNA sequence: TGTGCCAGCAGTAGGGCTAACTATGGCTACACCTTC.

The rearrangement uses TRBV9 and TRBJ1-4; D ambiguous. V shed 0 bases and J shed 4 bases, with 10 bases lying between them. Germline loops: CDR1 SGDLS, CDR2 YYNGEE. This CDR3 region has 15 residues. DNA of the CDR3: TGTGCCAGCAGCGTAGAAGGCAACGGTAATGAAAAACTGTTTTTT. Translated, it gives CASSVEGNGNEKLFF.

With regard to this clone: The junction does not match germline at one end; this may be a read error. V usage is TRBV19 and J usage is TRBJ2-1, with D possibly matching TRBD2 (5 bases). This CDR3 is 12 amino acids long. The germline V gene has CDR1 LNHDA and CDR2 SQIVND (reference sequence). The CDR3: CASSIVVGERIF. The CDR3 nucleotides read TGTGCCAGTAGTATAGTAGTCGGGGAACGGATCTTC.

This clone was detected once. This CDR3 reads CASGIQGTYKGNEQFF. Here the CDR3 DNA reads TGTGCTAGTGGTATACAGGGGACTTATAAGGGGAATGAGCAGTTCTTC. This chain connects TRBV12-5 to TRBJ2-1; D is possibly TRBD1 (7 bases). This CDR3 region has 16 residues. CDR1 is LGHNT and CDR2 is FRNRAP in the germline V gene. Trimming stripped 5 bases from V and 7 bases from J, with 21 bases between.